The present T cell receptor beta chain was sequenced within a study of cytotoxic CD8 clonotypes in ibrutinib-treated CLL (dated by TCRdb to the early 2020s). Looking at the study overall: The cohort included around 16 treatment-naive and about a dozen relapsed/refractory patients; around 17 were IGHV unmutated. Partial responses were observed in approximately 24 patients and complete responses in 2; after a median follow-up of roughly 62 months, remission was maintained in approximately 14 patients and progression was observed in about twelve. Response samples were obtained after a median of around 11 months of treatment, with a range of roughly 6 to 40 months. An average of about 250,000 productive templates and tens of thousands of productive rearrangements was obtained per sample. Longitudinal samples were obtainable from about 30% of the 86 participants in the trial. Cryopreserved peripheral blood mononuclear cells were collected at three points: before therapy, at response, and at either sustained remission or disease progression. Overall study outcomes, separate from this receptor: Lymph node repertoires were not examined, and the timing of sampling was not matched between patients in sustained remission and those whose disease progressed. An increase in clonality was observed at ibrutinib response, with clonality remaining stable during sustained remission and falling back toward baseline at progression. Baseline clonality was found to be higher than that of age-matched healthy donors and was strongly correlated with circulating CD8+ T-cell counts. Public clonotypes were rare and either shrank or stayed stable during treatment, and the rise in clonality at ibrutinib response reflected expansion of private clonotypes.

CDR1 SGHVS and CDR2 FQNEAQ are derived from the germline V gene. Clipping removes 6 bases from V and 3 bases from J, with 9 as the unmatched junction base count. From cysteine to phenylalanine, the CDR3 is 16 amino acids long. Only the CDR3 DNA stays, 48 bases, in frame from base 1. Remarks on this clone: Its antigen is currently not known. No base quality values were provided; no much bigger clone lies one nucleotide off.

For TCR beta library preparation, roughly 1.8 micrograms of genomic DNA was extracted from cryopreserved PBMCs. Longitudinal blood samples from CLL patients on ibrutinib monotherapy were analyzed using high-throughput TCR beta sequencing. The patients were enrolled in a single-center, open-label phase 2 trial of ibrutinib monotherapy. Each clonotype received, on average, about 9.7x coverage in deep resolution sequencing performed on a MiSeq, where the target depth lay between 1 in 1 million and 1 in 200,000 T cells. TCR beta libraries were generated with the immunoSEQ hsTCRB Kit. Per the original workflow: ImmunoSEQ Data Assistant and ImmunoSEQ Analyzer were used for data analysis, and V, D and J genes were assigned according to IMGT definitions. Clonality, which ranges from 0 to 1, was calculated as one minus the normalized Shannon entropy of productive rearrangement frequencies. Public clonotype analysis was restricted to overrepresented clonotypes comprising at least 0.05% of each patient's repertoire. Some twelve repertoires from age-matched healthy donors, obtained from immuneACCESS, served as clonality controls. Entries here come from immuneACCESS through TCRdb and include only in-frame sequences with V and J called. Some clones fail to appear in such tables; in the studies checked, an unresolved V gene covers under half of the shortfall, and the cause of the remainder is unknown. The V and J calls and clone size were taken over from that table, and D and trimming were inferred from the DNA. Recorded for this sample are about 30,000 clones; approximately 62% of them occurred a single time. The ten top clones hold approximately 5% of the sample.

This receptor was taken from a human donor with chronic lymphocytic leukemia. The chain links TRBV7-8 with TRBJ2-5; TRBD2 lines up with 11 middle nucleotides. The sample consisted of PBMCs, taken before ibrutinib treatment. The CDR3 reads CASSPFSGGAKETQYF. The nucleotides are TGTGCCAGCAGTCCTTTTAGCGGGGGGGCCAAAGAGACCCAGTACTTC. The variable domain in full, with residues beyond the CDR3 obtained from the reference TRBV7-8 and TRBJ2-5 genes, is GAGVSQSPRYKVAKRGQDVALRCDPISGHVSLFWYQQALGQGPEFLTYFQNEAQLDKSGLPSDRFFAERPEGSVSTLKIQRTQQEDSAVYLCASSPFSGGAKETQYFGPGTRLLVL.